Here is one T cell receptor beta chain with its context. What it recognizes is unknown. Treatment specified: roughly 11-day PBMC culture with coronavirus spike peptide pools or control peptides (ViraFEST assay). CD4+ T cells of the unexposed donor were collected before the COVID-19 pandemic (2011-2018). These data come from a study of vaccination and CD4 T cells after COVID-19. With the Oncomine TCR Beta short-read assay, DNA from cultured CD4+ T cells was sequenced. TCRdb fed the PCR reads into MiXCR, producing one record per CDR3 protein. The top ten clones hold 24% of a sample with 8,500 to 10,000 distinct CDR3 sequences, less than 70% of them seen once. Input material: CD4+ T cells from blood, cultured in vitro. This sequence was found in a human donor in good health.

This CDR3 reads CSARGKEGRETQYF. CDR3 coding DNA: TGCAGTGCTAGAGGGAAAGAGGGGCGAGAGACCCAGTACTTC. The chain is built from TRBV20-1 and TRBJ2-5, with D tentatively TRBD1 or TRBD2 (5 bases each). The germline gives CDR1 DFQATT, CDR2 SNEGSKA (reference sequence). The CDR3 runs 14 residues. Trimming stripped 1 base from V and 4 bases from J, with 13 bases between.